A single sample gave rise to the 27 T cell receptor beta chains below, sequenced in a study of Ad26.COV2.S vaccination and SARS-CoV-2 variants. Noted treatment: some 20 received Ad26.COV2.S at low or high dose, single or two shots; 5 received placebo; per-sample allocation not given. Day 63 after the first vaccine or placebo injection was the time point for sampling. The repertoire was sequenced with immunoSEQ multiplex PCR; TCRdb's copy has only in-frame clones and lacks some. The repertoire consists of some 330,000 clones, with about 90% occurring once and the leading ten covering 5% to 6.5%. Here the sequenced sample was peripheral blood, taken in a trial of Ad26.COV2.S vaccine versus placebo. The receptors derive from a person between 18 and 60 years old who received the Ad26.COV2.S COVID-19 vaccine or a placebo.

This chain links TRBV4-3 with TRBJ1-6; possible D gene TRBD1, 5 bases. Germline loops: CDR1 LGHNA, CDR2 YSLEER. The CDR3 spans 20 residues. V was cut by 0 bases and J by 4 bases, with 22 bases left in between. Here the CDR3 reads CASSQDVRLLNEGYNSPLHF. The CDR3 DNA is TGCGCCAGCAGCCAAGATGTCCGGCTTCTCAACGAGGGGTATAATTCACCCCTCCACTTT.

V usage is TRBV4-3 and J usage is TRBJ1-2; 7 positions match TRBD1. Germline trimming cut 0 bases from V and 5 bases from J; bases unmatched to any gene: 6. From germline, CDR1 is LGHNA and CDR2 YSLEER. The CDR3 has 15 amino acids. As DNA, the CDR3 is TGCGCCAGCAGCCAAGATCCAGACAGGGAGTATGGCTACACCTTC. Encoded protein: CASSQDPDREYGYTF.

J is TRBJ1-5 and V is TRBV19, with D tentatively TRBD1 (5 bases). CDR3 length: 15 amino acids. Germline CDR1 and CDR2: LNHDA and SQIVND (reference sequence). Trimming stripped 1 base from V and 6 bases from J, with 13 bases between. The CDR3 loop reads CASSIGQGLGQPQHF. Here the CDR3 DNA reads TGTGCCAGTAGTATAGGTCAGGGCTTGGGTCAGCCCCAGCATTTT.

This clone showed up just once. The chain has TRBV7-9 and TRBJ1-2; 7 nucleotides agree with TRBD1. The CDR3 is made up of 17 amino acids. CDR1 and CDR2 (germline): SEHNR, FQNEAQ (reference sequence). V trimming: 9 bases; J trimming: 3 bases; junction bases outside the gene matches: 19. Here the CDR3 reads CASQSLGQAEDHYGYTF. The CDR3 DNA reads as TGTGCCAGTCAAAGCCTAGGACAGGCCGAGGACCACTATGGCTACACCTTC.

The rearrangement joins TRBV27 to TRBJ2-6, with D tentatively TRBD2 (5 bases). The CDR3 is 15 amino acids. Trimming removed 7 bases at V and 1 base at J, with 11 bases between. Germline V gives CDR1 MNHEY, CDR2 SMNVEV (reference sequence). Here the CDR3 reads CASKEVGSGANVLTF. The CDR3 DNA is TGTGCCAGCAAGGAGGTCGGATCTGGGGCCAACGTCCTGACTTTC.

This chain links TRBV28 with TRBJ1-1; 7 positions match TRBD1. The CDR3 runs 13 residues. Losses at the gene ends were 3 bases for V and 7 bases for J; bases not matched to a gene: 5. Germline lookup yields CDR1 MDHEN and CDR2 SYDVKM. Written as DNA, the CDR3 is TGTGCCAGCAGTTTTAGGGGGCCGGGTGAAGCTTTCTTT. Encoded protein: CASSFRGPGEAFF.

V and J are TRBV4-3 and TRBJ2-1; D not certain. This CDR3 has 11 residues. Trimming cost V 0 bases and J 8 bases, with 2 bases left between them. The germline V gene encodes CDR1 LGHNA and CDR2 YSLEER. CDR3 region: CASSQDHEQFF. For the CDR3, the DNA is TGCGCCAGCAGCCAAGATCATGAGCAGTTCTTC.

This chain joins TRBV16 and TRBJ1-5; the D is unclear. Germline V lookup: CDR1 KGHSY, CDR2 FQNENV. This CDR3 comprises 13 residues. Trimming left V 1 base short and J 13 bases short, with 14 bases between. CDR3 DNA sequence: TGTGCCAGCAGCCAATGGGATAACCGACGACAGCATTTT. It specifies CASSQWDNRRQHF.

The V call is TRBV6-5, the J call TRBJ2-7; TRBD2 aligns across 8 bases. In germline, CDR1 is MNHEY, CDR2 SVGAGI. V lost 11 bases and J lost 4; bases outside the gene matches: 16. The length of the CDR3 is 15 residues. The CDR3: CARPGAAGGRYEQYV. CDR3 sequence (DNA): TGTGCCCGCCCTGGGGCCGCGGGAGGTCGGTACGAGCAGTACGTC.

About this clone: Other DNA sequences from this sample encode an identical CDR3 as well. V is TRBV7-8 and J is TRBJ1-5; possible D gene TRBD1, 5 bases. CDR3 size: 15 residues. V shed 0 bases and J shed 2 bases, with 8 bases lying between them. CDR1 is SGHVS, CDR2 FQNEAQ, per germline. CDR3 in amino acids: CASSLASGGNQPQHF. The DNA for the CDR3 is TGTGCCAGCAGCTTAGCTTCGGGGGGCAATCAGCCCCAGCATTTT.

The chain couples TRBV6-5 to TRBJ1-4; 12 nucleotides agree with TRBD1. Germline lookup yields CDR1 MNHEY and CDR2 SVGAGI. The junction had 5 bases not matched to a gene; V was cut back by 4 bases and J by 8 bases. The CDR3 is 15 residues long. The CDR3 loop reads CASSLTGTGGEKLFF. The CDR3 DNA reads TGTGCCAGCAGTTTAACCGGGACAGGGGGCGAAAAACTGTTTTTT.

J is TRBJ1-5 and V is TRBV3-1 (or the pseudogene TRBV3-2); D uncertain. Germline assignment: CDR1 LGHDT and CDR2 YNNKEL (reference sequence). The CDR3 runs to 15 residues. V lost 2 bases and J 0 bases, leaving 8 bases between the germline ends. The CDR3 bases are TGTGCCAGCAGCCAAAGGATCAATAGCAATCAGCCCCAGCATTTT. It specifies CASSQRINSNQPQHF.

The CDR3 spells CASSLGSGYEQFF. CDR3 bases: TGTGCCAGCAGCTTAGGATCCGGATACGAGCAGTTCTTC. The chain uses TRBV5-6 and TRBJ2-1; D ambiguous. This CDR3 is 13 amino acids long. Germline V gene lookup returns CDR1 SGHDT and CDR2 YYEEEE. V was pared by 2 bases and J by 10 bases, with 13 bases between.

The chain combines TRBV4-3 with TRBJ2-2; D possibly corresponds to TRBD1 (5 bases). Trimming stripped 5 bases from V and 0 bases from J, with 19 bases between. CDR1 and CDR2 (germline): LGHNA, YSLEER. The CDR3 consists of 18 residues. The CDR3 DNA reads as TGCGCCAGCAGCGCCCGGCCAGGGTCCCCTCCGAACACCGGGGAGCTGTTTTTT. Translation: CASSARPGSPPNTGELFF.

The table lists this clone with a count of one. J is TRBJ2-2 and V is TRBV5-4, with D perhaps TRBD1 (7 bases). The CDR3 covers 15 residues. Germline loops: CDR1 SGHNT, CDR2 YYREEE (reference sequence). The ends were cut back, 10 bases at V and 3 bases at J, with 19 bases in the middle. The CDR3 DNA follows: TGTGCCGGACTACAGAGAGGGGGCGACACCGGGGAGCTGTTTTTT. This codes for CAGLQRGGDTGELFF.

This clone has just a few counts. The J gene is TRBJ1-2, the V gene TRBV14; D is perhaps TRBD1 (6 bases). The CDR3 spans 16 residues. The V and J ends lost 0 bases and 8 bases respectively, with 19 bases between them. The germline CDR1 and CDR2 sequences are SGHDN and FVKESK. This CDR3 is CASSQDLKGDIGGYTF. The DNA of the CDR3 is TGTGCCAGCAGCCAAGATCTTAAGGGGGACATCGGGGGCTACACCTTC.

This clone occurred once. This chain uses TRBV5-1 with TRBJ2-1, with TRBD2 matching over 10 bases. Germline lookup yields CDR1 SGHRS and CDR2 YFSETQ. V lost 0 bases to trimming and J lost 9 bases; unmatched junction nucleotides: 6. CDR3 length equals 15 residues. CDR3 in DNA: TGCGCCAGCAGCTTGGCAACTAGCGGGACTGCTGAGCAGTTCTTC. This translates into CASSLATSGTAEQFF. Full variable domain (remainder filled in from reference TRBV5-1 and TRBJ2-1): KAGVTQTPRYLIKTRGQQVTLSCSPISGHRSVSWYQQTPGQGLQFLFEYFSETQRNKGNFPGRFSGRQFSNSRSEMNVSTLELGDSALYLCASSLATSGTAEQFFGPGTRLTVL.

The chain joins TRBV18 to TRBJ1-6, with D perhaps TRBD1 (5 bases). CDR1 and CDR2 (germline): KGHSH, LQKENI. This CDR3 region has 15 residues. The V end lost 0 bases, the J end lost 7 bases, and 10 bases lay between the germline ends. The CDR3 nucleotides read TGTGCCAGCTCACCACCCGAGGGGCAGAATTCACCCCTCCACTTT. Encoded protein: CASSPPEGQNSPLHF.

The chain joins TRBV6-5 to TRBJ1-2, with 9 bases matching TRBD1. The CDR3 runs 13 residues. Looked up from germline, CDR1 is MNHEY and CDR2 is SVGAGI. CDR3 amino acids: CVPVGDRANGYTF. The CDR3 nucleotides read TGTGTCCCGGTGGGGGACAGGGCGAATGGCTACACCTTC.

CDR3 in amino acids: CASSIGSRGTYEQYF. The CDR3 DNA follows: TGTGCCAGTAGTATAGGATCCAGGGGGACTTACGAGCAGTACTTC. The V and J genes are TRBV19 and TRBJ2-7, with a tentative D call TRBD1 (7 bases). The CDR3 is 15 residues long. Deletions cut 1 base from V and 4 bases from J, with 14 bases between. Per germline, CDR1 LNHDA and CDR2 SQIVND (reference sequence).

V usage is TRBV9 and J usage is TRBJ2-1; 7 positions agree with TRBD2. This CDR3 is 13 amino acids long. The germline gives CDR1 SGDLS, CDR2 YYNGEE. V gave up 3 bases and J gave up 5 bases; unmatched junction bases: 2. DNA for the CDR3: TGTGCCAGCAGCGACGGACTAGACAATGAGCAGTTCTTC. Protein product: CASSDGLDNEQFF.

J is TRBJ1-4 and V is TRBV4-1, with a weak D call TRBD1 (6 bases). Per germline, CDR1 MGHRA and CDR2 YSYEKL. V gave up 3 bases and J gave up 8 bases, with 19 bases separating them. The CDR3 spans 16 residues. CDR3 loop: CASSHHQTGLSEKLFF. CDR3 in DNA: TGCGCCAGCAGCCACCACCAGACAGGCCTAAGCGAAAAACTGTTTTTT.

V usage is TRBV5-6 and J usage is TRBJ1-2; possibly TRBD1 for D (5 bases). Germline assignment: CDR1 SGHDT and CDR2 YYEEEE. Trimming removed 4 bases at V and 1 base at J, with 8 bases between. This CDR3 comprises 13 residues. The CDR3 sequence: CASSSDSNYGYTF. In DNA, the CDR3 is TGTGCCAGCAGCAGCGACAGTAACTATGGCTACACCTTC.

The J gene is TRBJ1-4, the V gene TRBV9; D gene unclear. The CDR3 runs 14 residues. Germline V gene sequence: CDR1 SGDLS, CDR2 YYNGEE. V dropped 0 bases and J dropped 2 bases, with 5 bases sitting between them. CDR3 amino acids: CASSVDGTNEKLFF. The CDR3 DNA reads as TGTGCCAGCAGCGTAGACGGCACTAATGAAAAACTGTTTTTT.

For the CDR3, the DNA is TGTGCCAGCAGCTTAGTCAATGAGCAGTTCTTC. This encodes CASSLVNEQFF. The gene calls are TRBV11-2 and TRBJ2-1; D is unresolved. The germline V and J ends were trimmed by 1 base and 6 bases, with 1 base remaining between them. Germline CDR1 is SGHAT and CDR2 is FQNNGV. This CDR3 spans 11 amino acids. Looking up the rest from reference TRBV11-2 and TRBJ2-1 gives the full variable domain: EAGVAQSPRYKIIEKRQSVAFWCNPISGHATLYWYQQILGQGPKLLIQFQNNGVVDDSQLPKDRFSAERLKGVDSTLKIQPAKLEDSAVYLCASSLVNEQFFGPGTRLTVL.

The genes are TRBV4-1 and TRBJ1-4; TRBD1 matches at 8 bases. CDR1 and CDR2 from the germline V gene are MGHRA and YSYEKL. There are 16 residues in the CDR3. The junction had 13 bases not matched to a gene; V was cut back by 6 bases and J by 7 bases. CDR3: CASSRFQTGGGEKLFF. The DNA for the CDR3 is TGCGCCAGCAGTAGATTTCAAACAGGGGGGGGTGAAAAACTGTTTTTT.

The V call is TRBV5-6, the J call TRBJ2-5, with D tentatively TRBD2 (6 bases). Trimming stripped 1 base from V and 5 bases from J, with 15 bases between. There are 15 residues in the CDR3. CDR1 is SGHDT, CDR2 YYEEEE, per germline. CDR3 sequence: CASSLLGEDRETQYF. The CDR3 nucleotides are TGTGCCAGCAGCTTGTTGGGGGAGGACCGGGAGACCCAGTACTTC.